The 15 T cell receptor beta chains listed next were all sequenced from one sample in a study of OX40 agonist ivuxolimab in advanced cancers. Profiling relied on immunoSEQ multiplex PCR, and the TCRdb table lists in-frame clones only, not all of them. The sample records some 91,000 clones, about 87% being singletons. Specimen: CD4+ or CD8+ T cells sorted from blood, collected in a trial of the OX40 agonist ivuxolimab. Receptor source: an adult with an advanced solid tumor such as melanoma, head and neck, liver or kidney cancer.

This clone was observed a handful of times. This chain links TRBV7-9 with TRBJ2-7; D not resolved. Trimming removed 1 base at V and 3 bases at J, with 4 bases between. Germline CDR1 SEHNR, CDR2 FQNEAQ (reference sequence). The CDR3 covers 12 residues. The CDR3 DNA sequence: TGTGCCAGCAGCTTAGAATTCTACGAGCAGTACTTC. Translated, it gives CASSLEFYEQYF.

V is TRBV2 and J is TRBJ2-7; unclear D gene. This CDR3 spans 11 amino acids. CDR1 is SNHLY and CDR2 is FYNNEI in the germline V gene. The ends were cut back, 4 bases at V and 5 bases at J, with 6 bases in the middle. CDR3: CASSVFHEQYF. CDR3 sequence (DNA): TGTGCCAGCAGTGTGTTTCACGAGCAGTACTTC.

Only one count was recorded for this clone. The chain couples TRBV4-2 to TRBJ1-3; no reliable D call. The germline V gene encodes CDR1 LGHNA and CDR2 YNFKEQ. Trimming removed 0 bases from V and 2 bases from J, with 5 bases in between. The CDR3 is 14 residues long. The CDR3 is CASSQESAGNTIYF. The CDR3 DNA reads TGTGCCAGCAGCCAAGAATCGGCTGGAAACACCATATATTTT.

This clone was picked up a small number of times. The chain uses TRBV5-1 and TRBJ1-3, with TRBD1 as a possible D gene (5 bases). The length of the CDR3 is 16 residues. V lost 4 bases, J lost 4 bases, and 18 bases lay in between. Germline V gives CDR1 SGHRS, CDR2 YFSETQ. The CDR3 here is CASSRDLLKLGNTIYF. DNA for the CDR3: TGCGCCAGCAGCCGGGACCTACTTAAACTCGGAAACACCATATATTTT.

V gene TRBV6-5 combines with J gene TRBJ1-2, with D hard to call. V was cut by 7 bases and J by 7 bases, with 13 bases left in between. CDR3 length equals 12 residues. Germline CDR1 and CDR2: MNHEY and SVGAGI. The CDR3 DNA follows: TGTGCCAGCAAACTTCAACGGGGTGGCTACACCTTC. Amino acid sequence: CASKLQRGGYTF.

Only a few counts were recorded for this clone. The J gene is TRBJ1-4, the V gene TRBV19; no clear D. Trimming took off 7 bases at V and 4 bases at J, with 10 bases between the two ends. Germline-derived CDR1 and CDR2 are LNHDA and SQIVND (reference sequence). The CDR3 totals 13 residues. CDR3 sequence reads: CASIPRGNEKLFF. Written as DNA, the CDR3 is TGTGCCAGTATTCCTCGGGGTAATGAAAAACTGTTTTTT.

This clone was seen a few times. This chain uses TRBV7-3 with TRBJ2-2; 14 bases fit TRBD2. V shed 4 bases and J 5 bases; nucleotides not matched to a gene: 3. This CDR3 has 16 residues. From germline, CDR1 is SGHTA and CDR2 FQGTGA. The chain's CDR3 is CASSSGLAGATGELFF. The DNA of the CDR3 is TGTGCCAGCAGCTCGGGACTAGCGGGAGCTACCGGGGAGCTGTTTTTT.

The gene calls are TRBV5-1 and TRBJ1-4; possibly TRBD1 for D (5 bases). Trimming took 4 bases from V and 4 from J, leaving 14 bases between them. Germline loops: CDR1 SGHRS, CDR2 YFSETQ. The CDR3 has 15 residues. The CDR3 protein is CASSAEGVINEKLFF. The DNA for the CDR3 is TGCGCCAGCAGCGCCGAAGGGGTCATTAATGAAAAACTGTTTTTT.

To note about this clone: A much more abundant neighbour one base away suggests this may be a read error. CDR3 in amino acids: CASSLGGSGNTIYF. CDR3 nucleotides: TGTGCCAGCAGCTTAGGAGGCTCTGGAAACACCATATATTTT. The V and J genes are TRBV7-8 and TRBJ1-3; unclear D gene. The CDR3 extends over 14 amino acids. V lost 1 base to trimming and J lost 0 bases, with 4 bases between them. Per germline, CDR1 SGHVS and CDR2 FQNEAQ. The entire variable domain, with the rest obtained from reference TRBV7-8 and TRBJ1-3, is as follows: GAGVSQSPRYKVAKRGQDVALRCDPISGHVSLFWYQQALGQGPEFLTYFQNEAQLDKSGLPSDRFFAERPEGSVSTLKIQRTQQEDSAVYLCASSLGGSGNTIYFGEGSWLTVV.

The V and J genes are TRBV7-3 and TRBJ2-1, with a tentative D call TRBD2 (6 bases). The germline V and J ends were trimmed by 0 bases and 8 bases, with 17 bases remaining between them. The CDR3 is 16 residues long. Germline CDR1 is SGHTA and CDR2 is FQGTGA. The CDR3 is CASSLTPSGYGHEQFF. CDR3 bases: TGTGCCAGCAGCTTAACACCCAGCGGGTACGGCCATGAGCAGTTCTTC.

This clone appeared once. The chain carries TRBV27 and TRBJ2-7; D may be TRBD2 (6 bases). The CDR3 spans 17 residues. In germline, CDR1 is MNHEY, CDR2 SMNVEV (reference sequence). V was shortened by 4 bases and J by 2 bases, with 21 bases between the two germline ends. The CDR3 DNA follows: TGTGCCAGCAGTTCCACCTTTGGGGGGAGGATGCCCTACGAGCAGTACTTC. It translates to CASSSTFGGRMPYEQYF.

V and J are TRBV10-1 and TRBJ2-1, with TRBD2 identical over 7 bases. V was pared by 3 bases and J by 8 bases, with 10 bases of the junction left unmatched. The CDR3 has 15 residues. The germline gives CDR1 WNHNN, CDR2 SYGVQD (reference sequence). For the CDR3, the DNA is TGCGCCAGCAGTGATTTCGCGGGAGAGAGGTATGAGCAGTTCTTC. Amino acids: CASSDFAGERYEQFF.

V is TRBV28 and J is TRBJ1-2, with TRBD1 as a possible D gene (5 bases). Trimming stripped 6 bases from V and 2 bases from J, with 10 bases between. The CDR3 covers 13 residues. CDR1 is MDHEN, CDR2 SYDVKM, per germline. The CDR3 protein is CASRMTANYGYTF. CDR3 nucleotide sequence: TGTGCCAGCAGGATGACAGCGAACTATGGCTACACCTTC.

The CDR3 sequence is CAWSVQTSVQETQYF. CDR3 sequence (DNA): TGTGCCTGGAGTGTACAGACTAGCGTACAAGAGACCCAGTACTTC. V and J are TRBV30 and TRBJ2-5; 8 bases line up with TRBD2. From germline, CDR1 is GTSNPN and CDR2 SVGIG (reference sequence). There are 15 residues in the CDR3. J gave up 2 bases and V 0 bases, and 5 bases lay outside the gene matches.

The chain couples TRBV10-3 to TRBJ1-5; D ambiguous. There are 15 residues in the CDR3. Trimming removed 5 bases at V and 5 bases at J, with 16 bases between. In germline, CDR1 is ENHRY, CDR2 SYGVKD. The CDR3 spells CAISSGRERDQPQHF. Here the CDR3 DNA reads TGTGCCATCAGTAGTGGGAGGGAGCGGGATCAGCCCCAGCATTTT.